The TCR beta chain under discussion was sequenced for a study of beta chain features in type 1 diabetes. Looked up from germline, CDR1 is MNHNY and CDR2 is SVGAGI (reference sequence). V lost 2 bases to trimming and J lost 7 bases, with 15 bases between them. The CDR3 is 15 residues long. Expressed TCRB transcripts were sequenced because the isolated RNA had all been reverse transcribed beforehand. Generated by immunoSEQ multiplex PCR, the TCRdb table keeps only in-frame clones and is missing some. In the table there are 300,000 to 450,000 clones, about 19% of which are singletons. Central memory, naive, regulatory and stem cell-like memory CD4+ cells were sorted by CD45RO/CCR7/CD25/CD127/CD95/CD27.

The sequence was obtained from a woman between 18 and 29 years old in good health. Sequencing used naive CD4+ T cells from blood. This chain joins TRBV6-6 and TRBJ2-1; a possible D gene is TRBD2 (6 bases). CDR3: CASSYPVRAGNEQFF. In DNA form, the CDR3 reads TGTGCCAGCAGTTACCCCGTCAGGGCGGGGAATGAGCAGTTCTTC.